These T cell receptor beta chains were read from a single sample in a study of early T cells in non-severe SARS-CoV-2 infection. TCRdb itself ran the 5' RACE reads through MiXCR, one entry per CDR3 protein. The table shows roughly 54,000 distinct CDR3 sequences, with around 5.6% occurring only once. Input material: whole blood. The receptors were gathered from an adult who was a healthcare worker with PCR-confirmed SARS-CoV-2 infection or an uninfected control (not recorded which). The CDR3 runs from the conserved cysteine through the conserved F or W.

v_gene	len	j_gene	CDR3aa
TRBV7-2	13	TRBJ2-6	CASSLNGANVLTF
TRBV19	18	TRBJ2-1	CASSISGPGASSYNEQFF
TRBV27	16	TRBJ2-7	CASSLSGTASSYEQYF
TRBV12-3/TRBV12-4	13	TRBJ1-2	CASSAGGPYGYTF
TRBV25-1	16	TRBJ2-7	CASSESSSGRNYEQYF
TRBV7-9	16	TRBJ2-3	CASSSYPDRVPDTQYF
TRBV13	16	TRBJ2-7	CASRDDRGSSSYEQYF
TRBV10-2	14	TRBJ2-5	CASTEGLAEETQYF
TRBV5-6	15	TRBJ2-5	CASSGPLGIQETQYF
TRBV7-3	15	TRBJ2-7	CASSFSPGGGYEQYF
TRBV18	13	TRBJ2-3	CASCERTLGTQYF
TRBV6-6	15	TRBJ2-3	CASIDHARLTDTQYF
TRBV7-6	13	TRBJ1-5	CASSVAGNQPQHF
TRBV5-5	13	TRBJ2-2	CASSLNFAGELFF
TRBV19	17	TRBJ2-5	CASSSRTSGYLQETQYF